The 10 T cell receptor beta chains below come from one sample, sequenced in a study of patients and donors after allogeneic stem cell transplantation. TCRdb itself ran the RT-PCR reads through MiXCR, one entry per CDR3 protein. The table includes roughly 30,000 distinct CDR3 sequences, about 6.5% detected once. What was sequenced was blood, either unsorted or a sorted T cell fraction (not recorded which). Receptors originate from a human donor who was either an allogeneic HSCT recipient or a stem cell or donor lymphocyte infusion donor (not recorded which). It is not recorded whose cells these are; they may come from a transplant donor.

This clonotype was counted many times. The CDR3 bases are TGTGCCAGCAGTGGACTGACAGGGGGCGCAAGAGACTATGGCTACACCTTC. This encodes CASSGLTGGARDYGYTF. The chain is built from TRBV6-5 and TRBJ1-2; 10 bases are shared with TRBD1. The CDR3 spans 17 residues. V trimming: 5 bases; J trimming: 3 bases; junction bases outside the gene matches: 12. Germline V gene sequence: CDR1 MNHEY, CDR2 SVGAGI.

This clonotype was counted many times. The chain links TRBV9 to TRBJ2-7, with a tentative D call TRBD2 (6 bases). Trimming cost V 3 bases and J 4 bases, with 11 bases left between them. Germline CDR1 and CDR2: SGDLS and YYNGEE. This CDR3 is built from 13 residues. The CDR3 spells CASSDRDSYEQYF. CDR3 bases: TGTGCCAGCAGCGATCGGGACTCTTACGAGCAGTACTTC.

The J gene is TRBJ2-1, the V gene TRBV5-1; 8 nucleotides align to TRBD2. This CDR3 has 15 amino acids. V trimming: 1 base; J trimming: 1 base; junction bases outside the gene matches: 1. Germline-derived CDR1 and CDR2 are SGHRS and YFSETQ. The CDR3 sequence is CASSLTGGSYNEQFF. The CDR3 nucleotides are TGCGCCAGCAGCTTGACGGGAGGGTCCTACAATGAGCAGTTCTTC.

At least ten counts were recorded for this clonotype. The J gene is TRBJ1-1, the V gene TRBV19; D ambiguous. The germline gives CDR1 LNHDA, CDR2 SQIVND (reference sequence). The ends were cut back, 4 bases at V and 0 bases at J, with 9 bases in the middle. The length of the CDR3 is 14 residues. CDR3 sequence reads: CASSKREMNTEAFF. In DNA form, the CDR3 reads TGTGCCAGTAGTAAACGGGAGATGAACACTGAAGCTTTCTTT.

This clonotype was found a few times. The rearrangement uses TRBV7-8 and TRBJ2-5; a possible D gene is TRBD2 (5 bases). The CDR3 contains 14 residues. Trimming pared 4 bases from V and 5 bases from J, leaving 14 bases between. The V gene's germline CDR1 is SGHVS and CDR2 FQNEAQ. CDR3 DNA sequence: TGTGCCAGCAGCTGGACGGGGATGGGGGAGACCCAGTACTTC. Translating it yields CASSWTGMGETQYF.

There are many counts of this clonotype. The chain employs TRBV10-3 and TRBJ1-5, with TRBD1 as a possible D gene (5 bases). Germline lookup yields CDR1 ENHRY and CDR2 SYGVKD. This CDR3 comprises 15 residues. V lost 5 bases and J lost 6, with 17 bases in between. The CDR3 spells CAISNKFTGSQPQHF. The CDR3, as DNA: TGTGCCATCAGTAACAAATTCACAGGTTCTCAGCCCCAGCATTTT.

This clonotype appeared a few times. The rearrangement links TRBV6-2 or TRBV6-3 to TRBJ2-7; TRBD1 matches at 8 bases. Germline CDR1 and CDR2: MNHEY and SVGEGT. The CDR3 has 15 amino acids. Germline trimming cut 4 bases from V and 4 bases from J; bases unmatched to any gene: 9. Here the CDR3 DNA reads TGTGCCAGCAGTTTGCCCCCAGGGGGCGTGTACGAGCAGTACTTC. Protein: CASSLPPGGVYEQYF.

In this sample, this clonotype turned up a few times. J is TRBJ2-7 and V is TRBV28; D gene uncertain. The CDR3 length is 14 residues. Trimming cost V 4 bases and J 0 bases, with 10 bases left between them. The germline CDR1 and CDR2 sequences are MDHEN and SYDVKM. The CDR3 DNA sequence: TGTGCCAGCAGTTCCACCCCTCGCTCCTACGAGCAGTACTTC. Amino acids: CASSSTPRSYEQYF. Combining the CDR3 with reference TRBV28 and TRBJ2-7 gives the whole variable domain DVKVTQSSRYLVKRTGEKVFLECVQDMDHENMFWYRQDPGLGLRLIYFSYDVKMKEKGDIPEGYSVSREKKERFSLILESASTNQTSMYLCASSSTPRSYEQYFGPGTRLTVT.

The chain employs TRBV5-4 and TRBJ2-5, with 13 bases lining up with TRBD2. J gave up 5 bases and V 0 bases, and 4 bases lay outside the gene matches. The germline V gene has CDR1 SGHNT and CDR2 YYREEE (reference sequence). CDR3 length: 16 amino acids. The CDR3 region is CASSLDATSGRETQYF. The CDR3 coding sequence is TGTGCCAGCAGCTTGGATGCGACTAGCGGGAGGGAGACCCAGTACTTC.

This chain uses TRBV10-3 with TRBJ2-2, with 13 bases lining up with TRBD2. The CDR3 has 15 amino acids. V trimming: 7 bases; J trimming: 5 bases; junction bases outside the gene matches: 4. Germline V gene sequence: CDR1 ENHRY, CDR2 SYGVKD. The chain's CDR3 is CAIKGLAGWTGELFF. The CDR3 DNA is TGTGCCATCAAGGGACTAGCGGGATGGACCGGGGAGCTGTTTTTT.